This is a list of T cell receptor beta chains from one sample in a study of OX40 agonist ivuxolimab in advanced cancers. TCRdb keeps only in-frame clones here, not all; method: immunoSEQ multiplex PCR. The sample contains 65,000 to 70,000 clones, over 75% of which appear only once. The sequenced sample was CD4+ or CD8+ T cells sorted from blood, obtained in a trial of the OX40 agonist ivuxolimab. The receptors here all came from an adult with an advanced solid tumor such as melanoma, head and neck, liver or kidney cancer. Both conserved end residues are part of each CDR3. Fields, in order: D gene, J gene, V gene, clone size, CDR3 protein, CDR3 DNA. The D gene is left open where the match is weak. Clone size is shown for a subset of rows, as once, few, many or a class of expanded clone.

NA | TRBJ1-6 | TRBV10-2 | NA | CASTHGGGNNSPLHF | TGCGCCAGCACCCACGGGGGGGGCAATAATTCACCCCTCCACTTT
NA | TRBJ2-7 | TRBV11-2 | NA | CASSRDRLGEQYF | TGTGCCAGCAGCCGCGACAGGCTTGGGGAGCAGTACTTC
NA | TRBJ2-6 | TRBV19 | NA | CASSIRTVSGANVLTF | TGTGCCAGTAGTATCCGGACGGTCTCTGGGGCCAACGTCCTGACTTTC
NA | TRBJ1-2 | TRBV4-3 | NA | CASSQAPYLYGYTF | TGCGCCAGCAGCCAAGCTCCCTACCTCTATGGCTACACCTTC
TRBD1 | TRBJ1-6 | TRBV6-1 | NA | CASSEGQGSTLHF | TGTGCCAGCAGTGAGGGACAGGGTTCCACCCTCCACTTT
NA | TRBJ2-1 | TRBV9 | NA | CASSRGRPAYNEQFF | TGTGCCAGCAGCCGGGGGAGGCCGGCCTACAATGAGCAGTTCTTC
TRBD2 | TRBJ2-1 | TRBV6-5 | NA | CASPSGGYNEQFF | TGTGCCAGCCCCAGCGGGGGTTACAATGAGCAGTTCTTC
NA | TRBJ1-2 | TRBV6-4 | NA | CASSASQQGPSYGYTF | TGTGCCAGCAGTGCCTCGCAACAGGGCCCCAGCTATGGCTACACCTTC
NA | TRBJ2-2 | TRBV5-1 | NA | CASSLDRTGELFF | TGCGCCAGCAGCTTGGATCGCACCGGGGAGCTGTTTTTT
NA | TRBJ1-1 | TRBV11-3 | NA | CASSTSRNTEAFF | TGTGCCAGCAGCACCAGCAGGAACACTGAAGCTTTCTTT
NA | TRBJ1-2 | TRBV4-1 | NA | CASSQGLRGGNYGYTF | TGCGCCAGCAGCCAAGGACTTCGTGGGGGCAACTATGGCTACACCTTC
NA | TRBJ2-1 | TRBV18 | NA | CASSPGSTDYNEQFF | TGTGCCAGCTCACCGGGTAGTACGGACTACAATGAGCAGTTCTTC
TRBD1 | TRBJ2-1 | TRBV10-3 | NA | CAISARGQGVSNEQFF | TGTGCCATCAGTGCTCGAGGACAGGGGGTATCCAATGAGCAGTTCTTC
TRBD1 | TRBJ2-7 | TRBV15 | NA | CATSDRDYEQYF | TGTGCCACCAGCGACAGGGACTACGAGCAGTACTTC
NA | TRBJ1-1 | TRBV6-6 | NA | CASSYSGLAFF | TGTGCCAGCAGTTACTCGGGGCTAGCTTTCTTT
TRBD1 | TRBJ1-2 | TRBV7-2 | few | CASSSGGSANYGYTF | TGTGCCAGCAGCTCAGGGGGCTCAGCTAACTATGGCTACACCTTC
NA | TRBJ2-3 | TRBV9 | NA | CASSVGGSGDTQYF | TGTGCCAGCAGCGTAGGAGGAAGCGGAGATACGCAGTATTTT
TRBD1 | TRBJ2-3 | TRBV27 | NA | CASSFSGTGQADTQYF | TGTGCCAGCAGTTTCTCCGGGACAGGGCAAGCAGATACGCAGTATTTT